A single sample is the source of the 19 T cell receptor beta chains below, sequenced in a study of T-cell reconstitution after alpha-beta-depleted transplantation in children. Construction of the TCRbeta library involved unique molecular identifiers. MiXCR, run by TCRdb on the PCR reads, gives a single entry per CDR3 protein. In the table there are over 150,000 distinct CDR3 sequences, around 10% of which are singletons. This sample comprised PBMCs, obtained before TCRalphabeta/CD19-depleted stem cell transplant. The receptors shown here come from a boy younger than 10 with acute myeloid leukemia, due to receive a stem cell transplant.

This clonotype was seen at least ten times. DNA of the CDR3: TGTGCCAGCAGCCATCCTTACGACGGCTACAATGAGCAGTTCTTC. It codes for CASSHPYDGYNEQFF. V usage is TRBV7-2 and J usage is TRBJ2-1; D gene ambiguous. The CDR3 totals 15 residues. The V gene lost 5 bases and the J gene lost 3 bases, with 14 bases spanning the gap. Per the germline V gene, CDR1 is SGHTA and CDR2 is FQGNSA.

This clonotype came up many times. CDR3 coding DNA: TGCAGTGCTACCTCCGGGACAGGGGTTAACGAGCAGTACTTC. Amino acid sequence: CSATSGTGVNEQYF. This sequence joins TRBV20-1 and TRBJ2-7; TRBD1 matches at 10 bases. The CDR3 runs 14 residues. The V segment lost 4 bases and the J segment 5 bases; nucleotides outside the gene matches: 8. From germline, CDR1 is DFQATT and CDR2 SNEGSKA (reference sequence).

This clonotype was recorded many times. V gene TRBV5-6 combines with J gene TRBJ2-7, with D tentatively TRBD1 or TRBD2 (5 bases each). This CDR3 spans 14 amino acids. V lost 4 bases and J lost 2, with 13 bases in between. Germline V gives CDR1 SGHDT, CDR2 YYEEEE. The CDR3 here is CASSHGAGTYEQYF. CDR3 coding DNA: TGTGCCAGCAGCCACGGGGCAGGAACCTACGAGCAGTACTTC.

This clonotype was counted many times. This chain uses TRBV11-2 with TRBJ2-5; D possibly corresponds to TRBD2 (6 bases). Trimming took 5 bases from V and 13 from J, leaving 17 bases between them. Germline V CDR1 and CDR2: SGHAT, FQNNGV. CDR3 length: 12 amino acids. CDR3 in amino acids: CASSLGLPQRYF. CDR3 nucleotides: TGTGCCAGCAGCCTGGGACTCCCCCAGCGGTACTTC.

Details on this clonotype: Being one base from a much bigger clone, this may be a read error. This rearrangement joins TRBV12-3 or TRBV12-4 to TRBJ2-2; 7 bases agree with TRBD2. This CDR3 contains 15 residues. DNA of the CDR3: TGTGTCAGCACTAATAGCGGGTCTCTGACCGGGGAGCTGTTTTTT. Translation gives CVSTNSGSLTGELFF.

The chain joins TRBV29-1 to TRBJ2-1, with 8 bases identical to TRBD1. The CDR3 has 11 amino acids. From germline, CDR1 is SQVTM and CDR2 ANQGSEA. The ends lost 7 bases at V and 8 bases at J; junction bases unmatched: 4. This chain's CDR3 is CSARTGYEQFF. The CDR3 DNA reads TGCAGCGCTCGGACAGGGTATGAGCAGTTCTTC.

This clonotype showed up many times. The chain combines TRBV7-2 with TRBJ2-1, with 10 bases identical to TRBD2. CDR1 is SGHTA, CDR2 FQGNSA, per germline. CDR3 length equals 17 residues. The V and J ends lost 6 bases and 4 bases, in that order; junction bases with no gene match: 12. DNA of the CDR3: TGTGCCAGCAGATACCAAACTAGCGGGGAGAGGTACAATGAGCAGTTCTTC. Translating it yields CASRYQTSGERYNEQFF. The variable domain in full, completed from reference TRBV7-2 and TRBJ2-1, reads GAGVSQSPSNKVTEKGKDVELRCDPISGHTALYWYRQSLGQGLEFLIYFQGNSAPDKSGLPSDRFSAERTGGSVSTLTIQRTQQEDSAVYLCASRYQTSGERYNEQFFGPGTRLTVL.

In this sample, this clonotype turned up many times. The V and J genes are TRBV20-1 and TRBJ1-2; 8 bases align to TRBD1. CDR3 size: 13 residues. CDR1 and CDR2 from the germline V gene are DFQATT and SNEGSKA (reference sequence). Trimming cost V 3 bases and J 5 bases; bases outside gene matches: 5. CDR3 coding DNA: TGCAGTGCTAGTCAGGGGGCGTATTATGGCTACACCTTC. Translated: CSASQGAYYGYTF.

This clonotype was picked up many times. The chain combines TRBV14 with TRBJ2-5, with 12 bases fitting TRBD2. Germline assignment: CDR1 SGHDN and CDR2 FVKESK. V shed 4 bases, J shed 4 bases, and the junction held 7 bases outside the gene matches. CDR3 length equals 16 residues. CDR3 in DNA: TGTGCCAGCAGCCGATTACCGGGACTAGCGGGAGAGACCCAGTACTTC. Encoded protein: CASSRLPGLAGETQYF.

In this sample, this clonotype turned up many times. This chain connects TRBV12-3 or TRBV12-4 to TRBJ1-4; D unclear. Deletions cut 3 bases from V and 5 bases from J, with 10 bases between. CDR3 length: 14 residues. The DNA for the CDR3 is TGTGCCAGCAGTTTTAGGTCCAGAAATGAAAAACTGTTTTTT. Amino acid sequence: CASSFRSRNEKLFF.

This clonotype was observed at least ten times. This chain connects TRBV20-1 to TRBJ2-2, with D hard to call. Germline V gene data show CDR1 as DFQATT and CDR2 as SNEGSKA (reference sequence). V gave up 6 bases and J gave up 4 bases, with 15 bases separating them. This CDR3 is built from 14 residues. CDR3 bases: TGCAGTGCCCCTCGCCTGCGCGGCACCGGGGAGCTGTTTTTT. This gives the protein CSAPRLRGTGELFF.

The table lists this clonotype with many counts. The chain is built from TRBV3-1 and TRBJ1-1; D not certain. CDR1 is LGHDT, CDR2 YNNKEL, per germline (reference sequence). CDR3 length: 13 amino acids. With 6 bases removed from V and 5 bases from J, the gap between germline ends came to 13 bases. The CDR3 here is CASRSGSYTEAFF. In nucleotides, the CDR3 is TGTGCCAGCAGATCCGGGAGTTATACTGAAGCTTTCTTT. The full variable domain, rest sourced from reference TRBV3-1 and TRBJ1-1, is DTAVSQTPKYLVTQMGNDKSIKCEQNLGHDTMYWYKQDSKKFLKIMFSYNNKELIINETVPNRFSPKSPDKAHLNLHINSLELGDSAVYFCASRSGSYTEAFFGQGTRLTVV.

The sample holds many counts of this clonotype. The chain has TRBV12-3 or TRBV12-4 and TRBJ1-4, with 7 positions matching TRBD1. With 5 bases clipped from V and 8 bases from J, the junction kept 8 bases outside the gene matches. The length of the CDR3 is 14 residues. CDR3 sequence: CASSNTGVGEKLFF. CDR3 DNA sequence: TGTGCCAGCAGTAATACAGGGGTTGGGGAAAAACTGTTTTTT.

In its sample, this clonotype was seen many times. This sequence joins TRBV13 and TRBJ2-1, with D unclear. The CDR3 runs 13 residues. CDR1 is PRHDT and CDR2 is FYEKMQ in the germline V gene (reference sequence). Trimming took off 3 bases at V and 6 bases at J, with 9 bases between the two ends. The DNA of the CDR3 is TGTGCCAGCAGCTTCGGACGGCTCAATGAGCAGTTCTTC. Translation: CASSFGRLNEQFF.

This clonotype was counted many times. This chain joins TRBV5-1 and TRBJ2-5; the match to TRBD2 covers 12 bases. This CDR3 contains 14 residues. V gave up 3 bases and J gave up 5 bases; unmatched junction bases: 2. Germline loops: CDR1 SGHRS, CDR2 YFSETQ. The DNA of the CDR3 is TGCGCCAGCAGCTCGGGGACTAGCGGGGAGACCCAGTACTTC. Residues: CASSSGTSGETQYF.

This clonotype occurred many times. The genes are TRBV7-8 and TRBJ2-3; D uncertain. Trimming took 2 bases from V and 4 from J, leaving 7 bases between them. The CDR3 loop spans 13 amino acids. CDR1 and CDR2 from the germline V gene are SGHVS and FQNEAQ. The CDR3 protein is CASSLRLADTQYF. DNA of the CDR3: TGTGCCAGCAGCTTAAGGCTAGCAGATACGCAGTATTTT.

This clonotype was recorded at least ten times. The chain links TRBV12-3 or TRBV12-4 to TRBJ2-1, with 7 nucleotides matching TRBD2. V shed 5 bases and J 0 bases; nucleotides not matched to a gene: 10. This CDR3 is 17 amino acids long. The CDR3 loop is CASSPRSSGTSYNEQFF. The CDR3 DNA follows: TGTGCCAGCAGTCCCCGGTCTAGCGGTACCTCCTACAATGAGCAGTTCTTC.

This clonotype was observed a few times. The chain joins TRBV6-2 or TRBV6-3 to TRBJ2-3; D possibly corresponds to TRBD2 (7 bases). Germline V CDR1 and CDR2: MNHEY, SVGEGT. V lost 2 bases, J lost 4 bases, and 16 bases lay in between. This CDR3 contains 16 residues. CDR3 sequence: CASSYVPSGGADTQYF. The CDR3 DNA sequence: TGTGCCAGCAGTTACGTCCCATCGGGGGGCGCAGATACGCAGTATTTT.

This clonotype was seen ten or more times. The rearrangement uses TRBV7-2 and TRBJ1-6; no firm D call. V was shortened by 2 bases and J by 3 bases, with 11 bases between the two germline ends. Germline V lookup: CDR1 SGHTA, CDR2 FQGNSA. CDR3 size: 16 residues. CDR3 loop: CASSLSDNYYNSPLHF. CDR3 nucleotides: TGTGCCAGCAGCTTATCCGACAACTACTATAATTCACCCCTCCACTTT.